Detailed here is one T cell receptor (beta chain). Its target is not known. The sample is drawn from a study of shared clonotypes between healthy human individuals. Study outcomes and limitations: Relative to their counterparts shared across all four donors, non-shared clonotypes exhibited diminished generation probabilities.

The assay was immunoSEQ multiplex PCR, and TCRdb's table has in-frame clones only and misses some. The sample records some 2,500,000 clones, roughly 90% being singletons. CDR3 length equals 15 residues. Between the trimmed V and J ends, which lost 1 base and 2 bases, there was a span of 12 bases. The germline gives CDR1 KGHSH, CDR2 LQKENI. This receptor was obtained from a man aged 18-30 years in good health. Some clones in this sample may be carry-over from other donors' samples. V and J are TRBV18 and TRBJ2-7; possibly TRBD2 for D (5 bases). Sequencing was carried out using naive CD4+ T cells from PBMCs. Subset in this sample: CD45RA+ positively selected. In DNA form, the CDR3 reads TGTGCCAGCTCACCACGTAATTCCGGGGCCTACGAGCAGTACTTC. It encodes CASSPRNSGAYEQYF.